Following are 17 T cell receptor beta chains from one sample sequenced in a study of spatial heterogeneity in lung cancer. TCRdb passed the 5' RACE reads through MiXCR, listing each CDR3 protein once. The sample lists under 50,000 distinct CDR3 sequences, approximately 5.2% seen once, with about a quarter in the top ten. As for time point: sample taken at primary tumor resection. Whole RNA obtained from tumor, nontumor lung or frozen PBMC underwent sequencing without sorting. The source material was PBMCs, sampled at surgery. Receptors were obtained from a female donor with early-stage non-small cell lung cancer.

This clonotype was found many times. The rearrangement uses TRBV12-5 and TRBJ1-1, with a tentative D call TRBD1 (5 bases). The CDR3 has 14 residues. V lost 1 base, J lost 8 bases, and 14 bases lay in between. Germline CDR1 and CDR2: LGHNT and FRNRAP. DNA of the CDR3: TGTGCTAGTGGTTTGGGAACCCTCAGGGAAGAAGCTTTCTTT. Amino acids: CASGLGTLREEAFF.

This clonotype showed up many times. The chain carries TRBV10-2 and TRBJ2-3; no reliable D call. There are 13 residues in the CDR3. The ends were cut back, 10 bases at V and 6 bases at J, with 17 bases in the middle. The germline CDR1 and CDR2 sequences are WSHSY and SAAADI. The CDR3 reads CATSHDVADTQYF. The CDR3 region has the DNA TGCGCCACCTCGCACGACGTGGCGGATACGCAGTATTTT.

This clonotype occurred many times. The rearrangement uses TRBV7-8 and TRBJ2-4, with D possibly being TRBD1 or TRBD2 (5 bases each). Looked up from germline, CDR1 is SGHVS and CDR2 is FQNEAQ. CDR3 size: 17 residues. The V end lost 5 bases, the J end lost 1 base, and 18 bases lay between the germline ends. CDR3 protein: CASSPGQGWEAKNIQYF. DNA of the CDR3: TGTGCCAGCAGCCCCGGTCAGGGATGGGAGGCCAAAAACATTCAGTACTTC.

This clonotype was detected many times. The rearrangement joins TRBV3-1 to TRBJ1-1, with D maybe TRBD1 (5 bases). V lost 0 bases and J lost 11, with 13 bases in between. CDR3 length: 13 residues. CDR1 LGHDT and CDR2 YNNKEL come from the germline V gene (reference sequence). The CDR3 DNA reads TGTGCCAGCAGCCAAGATTGGGGACGAAGGGCTTTCTTT. It specifies CASSQDWGRRAFF.

Many counts were recorded for this clonotype. This rearrangement joins TRBV6-2 or TRBV6-3 to TRBJ2-1, with 9 bases identical to TRBD1. Germline V gives CDR1 MNHEY, CDR2 SVGEGT. Trimming at V came to 7 bases and at J to 5 bases, leaving 12 bases not matched to a gene. The CDR3 is 16 amino acids. DNA of the CDR3: TGTGCCAGCAAGGAGGCGGAGGGACAGGGCAACAATGAGCAGTTCTTC. This codes for CASKEAEGQGNNEQFF.

This clonotype was detected ten times or more. The chain recombines TRBV5-1 with TRBJ2-3; 8 bases match TRBD1. CDR1 SGHRS and CDR2 YFSETQ come from the germline V gene. The CDR3 runs to 16 residues. Unmatched junction bases numbered 11, after V lost 4 bases and J lost 4 bases. CDR3: CASSLLGQGIADTQYF. CDR3 sequence (DNA): TGCGCCAGCAGCCTATTAGGACAGGGTATTGCAGATACGCAGTATTTT. The whole variable domain, remainder taken from reference TRBV5-1 and TRBJ2-3, is KAGVTQTPRYLIKTRGQQVTLSCSPISGHRSVSWYQQTPGQGLQFLFEYFSETQRNKGNFPGRFSGRQFSNSRSEMNVSTLELGDSALYLCASSLLGQGIADTQYFGPGTRLTVL.

This clonotype was observed many times. The chain links TRBV5-1 to TRBJ2-3; 8 bases agree with TRBD2. The germline CDR1 and CDR2 sequences are SGHRS and YFSETQ. CDR3 length: 15 residues. The J segment lost 3 bases and the V segment lost 4 bases, leaving 7 bases of the junction unmatched. The CDR3 loop reads CASSQNGGATDTQYF. CDR3 sequence (DNA): TGCGCCAGCAGCCAAAACGGGGGGGCAACAGATACGCAGTATTTT.

This clonotype was found many times. The rearrangement uses TRBV27 and TRBJ2-2, with 8 positions matching TRBD2. The CDR3 runs to 14 residues. Per the germline V gene, CDR1 is MNHEY and CDR2 is SMNVEV (reference sequence). The ends lost 6 bases at V and 6 bases at J; junction bases unmatched: 6. As DNA, the CDR3 is TGTGCCAGCAGACTTACTAGCGGCGCCGGGGAGCTGTTTTTT. Translated, it gives CASRLTSGAGELFF.

This clonotype was observed a few times. V and J are TRBV7-9 and TRBJ1-1; no definite D call. CDR1 and CDR2 from the germline V gene are SEHNR and FQNEAQ (reference sequence). This CDR3 is built from 13 residues. The V and J ends lost 8 bases and 1 base respectively, with 11 bases between them. The CDR3 bases are TGTGCCAGCGCCAGACCCGCGAACACTGAAGCTTTCTTT. It is translated as CASARPANTEAFF.

The chain combines TRBV5-1 with TRBJ2-3; 7 bases agree with TRBD2. V was pared by 1 base and J by 3 bases, with 5 bases of the junction left unmatched. From germline, CDR1 is SGHRS and CDR2 YFSETQ. The CDR3 length is 15 residues. CDR3 coding DNA: TGCGCCAGCAGCTTGCGGGGGGTGAGAACAGATACGCAGTATTTT. Translated, it gives CASSLRGVRTDTQYF.

Note on this clonotype: The junction does not match germline at one end; this may be a read error. The gene calls are TRBV6-6 and TRBJ1-4; 7 nucleotides agree with TRBD1. CDR3 length: 14 residues. The germline V gene encodes CDR1 MNHNY and CDR2 SVGAGI (reference sequence). The CDR3 loop is CASSSSDRNAKLFF. The DNA for the CDR3 is TGTGCCAGCAGCTCCTCGGACAGGAATGCAAAACTGTTTTTT.

This clonotype was seen a handful of times. This chain connects TRBV7-8 to TRBJ1-1; tentatively, D is TRBD1 (6 bases). With 5 bases removed from V and 4 bases from J, the gap between germline ends came to 17 bases. The CDR3 sequence is 15 residues long. Germline CDR1 is SGHVS and CDR2 is FQNEAQ. The CDR3 DNA is TGTGCCAGCAGCCCCCCAGGGGAAAAAACCACTGAAGCTTTCTTT. Its protein product is CASSPPGEKTTEAFF.

This clonotype has ten or more counts. The V gene is TRBV12-3 or TRBV12-4, the J gene TRBJ1-3; D is ambiguous. The length of the CDR3 is 16 residues. V was shortened by 3 bases and J by 0 bases, with 12 bases between the two germline ends. The CDR3 coding sequence is TGTGCCAGCAGTTTTGCAGGTCCATTCTCTGGAAACACCATATATTTT. Amino acid sequence: CASSFAGPFSGNTIYF.

The sample holds many counts of this clonotype. The gene calls are TRBV9 and TRBJ2-2; 7 nucleotides agree with TRBD1. V trimming: 0 bases; J trimming: 1 base; junction bases outside the gene matches: 3. CDR1 is SGDLS, CDR2 YYNGEE, per germline. The CDR3 has 16 residues. The CDR3 DNA reads as TGTGCCAGCAGCGTAGGGGGACAGATGAACACCGGGGAGCTGTTTTTT. Translated, it gives CASSVGGQMNTGELFF.

Many counts were recorded for this clonotype. This chain's CDR3 is CASSLTDTGEQFF. The CDR3 DNA reads as TGTGCCAGCAGCCTGACAGATACCGGTGAGCAGTTCTTC. The genes are TRBV11-2 and TRBJ2-1; perhaps TRBD1 as D (5 bases). The CDR3 extends over 13 amino acids. V lost 5 bases, J lost 9 bases, and 14 bases lay in between. Germline lookup yields CDR1 SGHAT and CDR2 FQNNGV.

A note on this clonotype: Sequence at one end of the junction differs from germline and may be a read error. The V gene is TRBV14, the J gene TRBJ1-1; D not certain. This CDR3 has 13 amino acids. CDR1 is SGHDN, CDR2 FVKESK, per germline. CDR3 residues: CASSPSMNAEAFF. CDR3 nucleotide sequence: TGTGCCAGCAGCCCTTCTATGAACGCTGAAGCTTTCTTT. The full variable domain, with the rest looked up from reference TRBV14 and TRBJ1-1, is EAGVTQFPSHSVIEKGQTVTLRCDPISGHDNLYWYRRVMGKEIKFLLHFVKESKQDESGMPNNRFLAERTGGTYSTLKVQPAELEDSGVYFCASSPSMNAEAFFGQGTRLTVV.

The rearrangement joins TRBV12-5 to TRBJ2-3; 7 nucleotides line up with TRBD2. J was trimmed by 1 base and V by 5 bases; bases with no gene match: 3. Germline values: CDR1 LGHNT, CDR2 FRNRAP. The CDR3 is 14 residues long. The CDR3 DNA sequence: TGTGCTAGTGGTCGAAGCGGGGGCACAGATACGCAGTATTTT. Residues: CASGRSGGTDTQYF.